The clone carrying this T cell receptor (beta chain) was seen many times. Antigen unknown. The sample is drawn from a study of T cells in Graves' hyperthyroidism and ophthalmopathy. The source material, RNA transcripts, was used to amplify TCR beta CDR3 regions. First-round RT-PCR with HTBI primers amplified the TCR CDR3 region. Using its own MiXCR run on the multiplex PCR reads, TCRdb lists one record per CDR3 protein. The top ten clones hold approximately 13% of a sample with 500,000 to 800,000 distinct CDR3 sequences, about 14% of them seen once. From germline, CDR1 is MDHEN and CDR2 SYDVKM. The germline V and J ends were trimmed by 6 bases and 0 bases, with 11 bases remaining between them. CDR3 length: 15 amino acids. Study results and caveats: Ophthalmopathy, which appeared later, was predicted by the model a median roughly 6.5 months before onset.

Sequencing was performed on blood. This sequence joins TRBV28 and TRBJ2-2, with D perhaps matching TRBD1 (6 bases). This sequence was found in a woman aged 45 to 65 with Graves' ophthalmopathy. CDR3 sequence: CASRVQGPNTGELFF. In DNA, the CDR3 is TGTGCCAGCAGGGTACAGGGACCGAACACCGGGGAGCTGTTTTTT.